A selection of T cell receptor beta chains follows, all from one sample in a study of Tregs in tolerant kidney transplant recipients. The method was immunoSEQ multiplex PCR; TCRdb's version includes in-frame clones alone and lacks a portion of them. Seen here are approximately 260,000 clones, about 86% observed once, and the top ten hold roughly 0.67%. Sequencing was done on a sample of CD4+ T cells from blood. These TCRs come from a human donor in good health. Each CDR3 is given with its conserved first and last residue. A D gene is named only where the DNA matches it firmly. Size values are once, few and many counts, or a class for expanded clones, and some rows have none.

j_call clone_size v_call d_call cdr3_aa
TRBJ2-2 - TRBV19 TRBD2 CASTPGLAVFANTGELFF
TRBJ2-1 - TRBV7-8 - CASSLVQSLGDEQFF
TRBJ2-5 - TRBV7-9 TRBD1 CASSLAAGQGGTQYF
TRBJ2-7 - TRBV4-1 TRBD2 CASSQPGVAGSSYEQYF
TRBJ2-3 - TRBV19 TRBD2 CASSIRTSGINTDTQYF
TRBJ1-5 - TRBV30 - CAWTEGLHNQPQHF
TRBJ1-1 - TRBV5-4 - CASSLYLNTEAFF
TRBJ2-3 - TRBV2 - CASRTQTTDTQYF
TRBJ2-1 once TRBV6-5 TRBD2 CASTRTRAPYNEQFF
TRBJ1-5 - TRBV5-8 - CASSLGSGGQPQHF
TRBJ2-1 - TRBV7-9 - CASSPGFSYNEQFF
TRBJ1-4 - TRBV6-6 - CASRKDVQNEKLFF
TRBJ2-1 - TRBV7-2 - CASSLFTGGHNEQFF
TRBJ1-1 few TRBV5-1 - CASSMGPLNTEAFF
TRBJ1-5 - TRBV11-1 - CASSLGGTQPQHF
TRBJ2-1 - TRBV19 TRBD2 CASSRQMAGVPYNEQFF
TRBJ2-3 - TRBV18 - CASSPIVGSDTQYF
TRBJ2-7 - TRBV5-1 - CASRGEYSSTYEQYF
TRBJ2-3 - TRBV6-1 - CASSWADTDTQYF
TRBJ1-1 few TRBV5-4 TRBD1 CASRLRRPGQMNTEAFF
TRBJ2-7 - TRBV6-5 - CASSRTPSGNEQYF
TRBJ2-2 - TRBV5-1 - CASSLDRDTGELFF
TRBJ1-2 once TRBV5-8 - CASSRARTYGYTF
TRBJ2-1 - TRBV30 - CAADEQFF
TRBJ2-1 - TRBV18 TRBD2 CASSPSAGGYNEQFF
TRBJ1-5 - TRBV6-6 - CASKLRDQPQHF
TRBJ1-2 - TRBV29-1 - CSVLGGGRYGYTF
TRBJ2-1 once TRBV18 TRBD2 CASSPRAGGLNEQFF
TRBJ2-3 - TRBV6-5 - CASSSLATATDTQYF